This note documents a single TCR beta chain sequence. Antigen specificity is unknown. This CDR3 has 16 amino acids. V lost 2 bases to trimming and J lost 4 bases, with 15 bases between them. In germline, CDR1 is MGHRA, CDR2 YSYEKL. This entry comes from a study of tumor-infiltrating lymphocytes in localized non-small cell lung cancer. The assay was immunoSEQ multiplex PCR, and TCRdb's table has in-frame clones only and misses some. The sample has about 24,000 clones, roughly three fifths seen once; the top ten hold about 5.8%. Study-wide findings and caveats: No T-cell fraction difference was seen between IM1 and IM2 tumors.

The TCR sequence derives from a human donor with non-small cell lung cancer. Sequences were obtained from lung tumor tissue. The chain carries TRBV4-1 and TRBJ1-5; maybe TRBD1 (6 bases). The CDR3 DNA follows: TGCGCCAGCAGCCAACTGCAGGGGCTGGGGAATCAGCCCCAGCATTTT. Protein product: CASSQLQGLGNQPQHF.